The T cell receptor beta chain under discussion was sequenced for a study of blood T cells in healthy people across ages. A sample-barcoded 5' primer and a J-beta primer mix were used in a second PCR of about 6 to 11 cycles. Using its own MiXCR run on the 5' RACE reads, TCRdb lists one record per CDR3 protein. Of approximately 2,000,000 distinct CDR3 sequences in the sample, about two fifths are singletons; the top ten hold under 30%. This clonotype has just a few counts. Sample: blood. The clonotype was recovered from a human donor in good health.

This CDR3 reads CSARPTGDYGYTF. The CDR3 DNA sequence: TGCAGTGCTAGACCCACAGGGGATTATGGCTACACCTTC. The chain uses TRBV20-1 and TRBJ1-2; 7 bases align to TRBD1. V was pared by 2 bases and J by 5 bases, with 5 bases of the junction left unmatched. CDR1 DFQATT and CDR2 SNEGSKA come from the germline V gene (reference sequence). CDR3 length: 13 amino acids.